These 13 T cell receptor beta chains share one sample of origin, sequenced in a study of T cell clonality in common variable immunodeficiency. Some clones are missing from TCRdb's copy, which holds only in-frame ones; the method was immunoSEQ multiplex PCR. The sample shows about 47,000 clones, no singletons; the ten largest hold about 6.5%. The sequenced material came from peripheral blood mononuclear cells. These receptors were collected from a person aged 18 to 70 in good health.

In this sample, this clone turned up many times. The CDR3 is cut off 3 residues early in the read; its end comes from the germline J gene. The chain has TRBV20-1 and TRBJ2-3; possibly TRBD1 for D (5 bases). The CDR3 runs to 12 residues. Trimming left V 2 bases short and J 5 bases short, with 8 bases between. From germline, CDR1 is DFQATT and CDR2 SNEGSKA (reference sequence). This chain's CDR3 is CSARQGGDTQYF. The CDR3 DNA, read in part, is TGCAGTGCTAGACAGGGTGGAGATACG.

A few counts support this clone. Read data end 3 residues before the CDR3 end; the end is taken from the germline J gene. This chain joins TRBV11-2 and TRBJ2-1, with TRBD2 matching 8 bases. The CDR3 length is 15 residues. V lost 5 bases to trimming and J lost 4 bases; unmatched junction nucleotides: 7. Germline V lookup: CDR1 SGHAT, CDR2 FQNNGV. The CDR3: CASSPGPGGYNEQFF. The covered CDR3 bases are TGTGCCAGCAGCCCTGGACCGGGGGGGTACAATGAG.

Worth noting for this clone: A read error may explain this, as a much larger clone is one base away. The CDR3 is cut off 3 residues early in the read; its end comes from the germline J gene. Other DNA variants within this sample encode the same CDR3. The rearrangement uses TRBV5-1 and TRBJ1-3; TRBD1 is a possible D gene (5 bases). Per the germline V gene, CDR1 is SGHRS and CDR2 is YFSETQ. The length of the CDR3 is 16 residues. CDR3 amino acids: CASSLDPGSAGNTIYF. The CDR3 bases that were read are TGCGCCAGCAGCTTGGATCCAGGGTCGGCTGGAAACACG.

A note on this clone: The read stops 3 residues short of the end of the CDR3; the missing end is completed from the germline J gene. V gene TRBV27 combines with J gene TRBJ2-5, with 9 nucleotides matching TRBD2. Trimming at V came to 2 bases and at J to 0 bases, leaving 7 bases not matched to a gene. In germline, CDR1 is MNHEY, CDR2 SMNVEV (reference sequence). The CDR3 loop spans 17 amino acids. The sequenced part of the CDR3 DNA is TGTGCCAGCAGTTTAAGGGGAGCGGGGGGATACCAAGAGACC. Translated, it gives CASSLRGAGGYQET. The entire CDR3 sequence reads CASSLRGAGGYQETQYF.

This clone has ten or more counts. An end of the junction differs from the germline gene, which may be a read error. CDR3: CASSQDPPGAQETQYF. The covered CDR3 bases are TGCGCCAGCAGCCAAGACCCCCCAGGGGCCCAAGAGACC. The chain couples TRBV4-2 to TRBJ2-5; D possibly corresponds to TRBD1 (6 bases). The read ends 3 residues shy of where the CDR3 ends; the end is completed using the germline J gene. The CDR3 sequence is 16 residues long. Germline CDR1 and CDR2: LGHNA and YNFKEQ.

This clone was detected ten times or more. Read sequence stops 3 residues before the CDR3 end, and the germline J gene provides the missing end. The sample contains more than one DNA sequence encoding this CDR3. The rearrangement uses TRBV7-2 and TRBJ2-7; D not resolved. V was shortened by 0 bases and J by 0 bases, with 3 bases between the two germline ends. The CDR3 covers 13 residues. Germline lookup yields CDR1 SGHTA and CDR2 FQGNSA. The CDR3 loop reads CASSLAGSYEQYF. The covered CDR3 bases are TGTGCCAGCAGCTTAGCAGGCTCCTACGAG.

This clone was counted at least ten times. The part of the CDR3 DNA that was read is TGTGCCAGCAGTTTATCGGGACAGGGGCTCAACTATGGC. Translated, it gives CASSLSGQGLNYG. The CDR3 reads in full as CASSLSGQGLNYGYTF. The chain couples TRBV27 to TRBJ1-2; 10 bases align to TRBD1. The read terminates 3 residues before the CDR3 end, so the remaining end is supplied by the germline J gene. Looked up from germline, CDR1 is MNHEY and CDR2 is SMNVEV (reference sequence). There are 16 residues in the CDR3. The V gene end was trimmed by 0 bases and the J gene end by 2 bases; junction bases not matched to a gene: 3.

There are many counts of this clone. The read ends 3 residues before the CDR3 terminus; that terminus is restored from the germline J gene. This sequence joins TRBV5-1 and TRBJ2-1, with 9 bases that match TRBD2. J was trimmed by 1 base and V by 4 bases; bases with no gene match: 3. The germline CDR1 and CDR2 sequences are SGHRS and YFSETQ. The CDR3 contains 15 residues. The CDR3 here is CASSPSGGSYNEQFF. The sequenced part of the CDR3 DNA is TGCGCCAGCAGCCCGAGCGGGGGGTCCTACAATGAG.

This clone was seen repeatedly, ten times or more. The CDR3 region is CASSDGGGGPDTQYF. The part of the CDR3 DNA that was read is TGTGCCAGCAGTGATGGTGGCGGGGGTCCAGATACG. The V and J genes are TRBV6-1 and TRBJ2-3; 7 bases agree with TRBD2. The observed sequence ends 3 residues before the CDR3 terminus, with the missing tail filled in from the germline J gene. V was clipped by 3 bases and J by 4 bases; unmatched bases: 7. This CDR3 has 15 residues. Per germline, CDR1 MNHNS and CDR2 SASEGT.

Notes on this clone: The junction departs from germline at one end; a sequencing error may be responsible. The CDR3 end is not reached by the read, which stops 3 residues before it; the germline J gene fills it in. The sample carries other DNA sequences with the same CDR3. The gene calls are TRBV18 and TRBJ1-3; D possibly corresponds to TRBD1 (6 bases). Germline CDR1 reads KGHSH; CDR2 reads LQKENI. This CDR3 is built from 15 residues. The sequenced CDR3 bases are TGTGCCAGCTCACCTACAGGGAAGTCTGGAAACACG. It is translated as CASSPTGKSGNT. The full CDR3 sequence reads CASSPTGKSGNTIYF.

The CDR3 sequence: CASSITSGGGNDYTF. Partial CDR3 DNA: TGTGCCAGCAGTATTACCAGCGGGGGGGGAAATGAC. The rearrangement joins TRBV6-2 or TRBV6-3 to TRBJ1-2, with D perhaps TRBD1 (5 bases). Sequencing ends 3 residues short of the CDR3 end; the germline J gene provides the rest. The length of the CDR3 is 15 residues. Germline V gene data show CDR1 as MNHEY and CDR2 as SVGEGT.

This clone was recorded many times. The missing CDR3 end, 3 residues past where the read stops, is filled in from the germline J gene. The chain is built from TRBV10-3 and TRBJ2-5; 7 bases line up with TRBD2. The V gene end was trimmed by 4 bases and the J gene end by 1 base; junction bases not matched to a gene: 0. The length of the CDR3 is 13 residues. Germline CDR1 reads ENHRY; CDR2 reads SYGVKD. The CDR3: CAISVAGQETQYF. CDR3 bases read: TGTGCCATCAGTGTAGCGGGCCAAGAGACC.

This clone was seen ten or more times. CDR3 DNA (partial): TGTGCCAGCACGCTAGCGGGGAGCTCCTACAATGAG. This sequence encodes CASTLAGSSYNE. The full CDR3 reads CASTLAGSSYNEQFF. This sequence joins TRBV14 and TRBJ2-1; 9 bases fit TRBD2. The read ends 3 residues early relative to the CDR3; the germline J gene fills the gap. The CDR3 contains 15 residues. The trim removed 7 bases at V and 0 bases at J, leaving 4 bases unmatched. The germline gives CDR1 SGHDN, CDR2 FVKESK.